This T cell receptor beta chain was observed in a study of graft-versus-host responses after intestinal transplantation. Overall study context: Each recipient received anti-thymocyte globulin induction, then tacrolimus and steroids for roughly 3 years. Study outcomes and limitations: Researchers found peak circulating GvH clone levels linked to early post-transplant HvG declines. Among recipient marrow samples, GvH clones were found; some appeared first in ileum or blood.

The germline gives CDR1 LGHNA, CDR2 YNFKEQ. Trimming took 0 bases from V and 0 from J, leaving 9 bases between them. The CDR3 has 17 amino acids. A word on this clone: Its antigen is not known.

Sequencing used immunoSEQ multiplex PCR; TCRdb keeps in-frame clones, though not all of them. The table records roughly 100,000 clones, less than 90% of them present only once. The genes are TRBV4-2 and TRBJ2-6; the D is unclear. The TCR sequence derives from a human donor who received an intestinal transplant. The input for sequencing was unstimulated CD4+ T cells sorted from spleen or lymph node cells, taken before intestinal transplant. DNA of the CDR3: TGTGCCAGCAGCCAAGATAGGACCCGCTCTGGGGCCAACGTCCTGACTTTC. It translates to CASSQDRTRSGANVLTF.